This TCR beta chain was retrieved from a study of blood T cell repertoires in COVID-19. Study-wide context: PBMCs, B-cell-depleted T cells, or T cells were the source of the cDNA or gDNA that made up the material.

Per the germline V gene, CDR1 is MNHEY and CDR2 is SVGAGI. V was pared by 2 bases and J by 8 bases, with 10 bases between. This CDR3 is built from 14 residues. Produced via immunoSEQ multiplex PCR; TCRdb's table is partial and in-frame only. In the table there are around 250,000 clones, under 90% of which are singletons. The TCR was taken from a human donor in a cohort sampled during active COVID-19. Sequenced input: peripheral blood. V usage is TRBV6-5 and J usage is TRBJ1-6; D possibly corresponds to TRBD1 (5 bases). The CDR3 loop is CASSYDSRHSPLHF. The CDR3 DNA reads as TGTGCCAGCAGTTACGACAGCCGGCATTCACCCCTCCACTTT.